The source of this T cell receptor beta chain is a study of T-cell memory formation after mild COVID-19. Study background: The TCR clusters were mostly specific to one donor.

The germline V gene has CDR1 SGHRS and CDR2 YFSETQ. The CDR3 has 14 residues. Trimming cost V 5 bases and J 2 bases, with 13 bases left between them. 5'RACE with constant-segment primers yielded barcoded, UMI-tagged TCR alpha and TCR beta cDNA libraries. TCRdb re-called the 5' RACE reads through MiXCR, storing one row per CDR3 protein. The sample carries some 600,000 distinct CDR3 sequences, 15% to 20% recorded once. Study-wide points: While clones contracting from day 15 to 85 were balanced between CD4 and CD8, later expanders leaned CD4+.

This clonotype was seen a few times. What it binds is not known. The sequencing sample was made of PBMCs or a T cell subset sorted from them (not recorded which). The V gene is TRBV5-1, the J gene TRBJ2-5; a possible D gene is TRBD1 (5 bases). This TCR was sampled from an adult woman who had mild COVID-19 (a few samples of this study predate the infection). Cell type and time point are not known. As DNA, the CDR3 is TGCGCCAGCAGATTCGACAGACCACAAGAGACCCAGTACTTC. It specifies CASRFDRPQETQYF.